The 27 T cell receptor beta chains given below trace back to one sample, sequenced in a study of metastatic and nonmetastatic thyroid tumors. With MiXCR, TCRdb reprocessed the PCR reads. The sample comprises around 42,000 clones, about 12% of which are singletons, and around 9.7% rests with the top ten. There were no patients who had received any treatment before thyroid surgery. The sequencing input was blood. The receptors were sampled from a male donor with papillary thyroid cancer or a benign thyroid nodule (not recorded which). Some clones in this sample may be carry-over from other donors' samples.

This clone was recorded at least ten times. The V call is TRBV5-5, the J call TRBJ1-6, with D perhaps TRBD1 (6 bases). CDR1 SGHKS and CDR2 YYEKEE come from the germline V gene (reference sequence). The V end lost 5 bases, the J end lost 11 bases, and 20 bases lay between the germline ends. The CDR3 is 15 amino acids. The CDR3: CASRGTGQIFAPLHF. The CDR3 DNA follows: TGTGCCAGCAGGGGGACGGGACAAATATTTGCACCCCTCCACTTT.

Concerning this clone: At one boundary the junction diverges from the germline segment, which might be a read error. The genes are TRBV28 and TRBJ1-5, with a possible D match to TRBD1 (5 bases). In germline, CDR1 is MDHEN, CDR2 SYDVKM. The CDR3 length is 15 residues. The DNA of the CDR3 is TGTGCCAGCAGGGGCGGAGGGGCGTTGGAACAGCCACAGCATTTT. Its protein is CASRGGGALEQPQHF.

The sample holds many counts of this clone. At one end, the junction sequence differs from germline, possibly due to a read error. V usage is TRBV19 and J usage is TRBJ2-7; D is undetermined. Germline CDR1 and CDR2: LNHDA and SQIVND (reference sequence). This CDR3 is 13 amino acids long. CDR3: CANSVDTAYEQYF. CDR3 nucleotide sequence: TGTGCCAATAGTGTTGACACTGCCTACGAGCAGTACTTC. Supplemented by reference TRBV19 and TRBJ2-7, the full variable domain reads DGGITQSPKYLFRKEGQNVTLSCEQNLNHDAMYWYRQDPGQGLRLIYYSQIVNDFQKGDIAEGYSVSREKKESFPLTVTSAQKNPTAFYLCANSVDTAYEQYFGPGTRLTVT.

This clone has just a few counts. Being one base from a much bigger clone, this may be a read error. CDR3 in DNA: TGTGCCAGCAGCTTAGGGGGGACTAGCGGTAACGGCGATGAGCAGTTCTTC. Translating gives CASSLGGTSGNGDEQFF. The rearrangement links TRBV11-2 to TRBJ2-1; 11 nucleotides agree with TRBD2. Germline CDR1 SGHAT, CDR2 FQNNGV. This CDR3 contains 17 residues. The V and J ends lost 1 base and 8 bases, in that order; junction bases with no gene match: 10.

The rearrangement links TRBV11-3 to TRBJ1-3, with 7 positions matching TRBD1. Losses at the gene ends were 3 bases for V and 0 bases for J; bases not matched to a gene: 5. The CDR3 contains 16 residues. Germline loops: CDR1 SGHNT, CDR2 YENEEA. This CDR3 is CASSLGQPSSGNTIYF. The CDR3, as DNA: TGTGCCAGCAGCTTGGGACAGCCCTCCTCTGGAAACACCATATATTTT.

This clone was seen a handful of times. A much bigger clone sits one base away, suggesting this may be a read error. The chain links TRBV7-2 to TRBJ2-7, with a tentative D call TRBD1 (7 bases). Germline V gene sequence: CDR1 SGHTA, CDR2 FQGNSA. The CDR3 contains 14 residues. This CDR3 reads CVSSLFAGGIEQYF. DNA for the CDR3: TGTGTCAGCAGCTTATTTGCAGGGGGGATCGAGCAGTACTTC.

This clone was counted ten times or more. The chain has TRBV2 and TRBJ2-7; D could derive from TRBD1 or TRBD2 (5 bases each). The V and J ends lost 6 bases and 3 bases respectively, with 15 bases between them. The V gene's germline CDR1 is SNHLY and CDR2 FYNNEI. The CDR3 contains 14 residues. The DNA of the CDR3 is TGTGCCAGCAGGGGGGATTTTGGACACTACGAGCAGTACTTC. Amino acids: CASRGDFGHYEQYF.

Concerning this clone itself: At one end, the junction sequence differs from germline, possibly due to a read error. The chain has TRBV30 and TRBJ2-7; 7 nucleotides align to TRBD2. This CDR3 spans 15 amino acids. Per germline, CDR1 GTSNPN and CDR2 SVGIG (reference sequence). The DNA of the CDR3 is TGTGCCTGGGCCCTGGGTAGCGGGTGTCCCTACGATCAGTACTTC. As protein: CAWALGSGCPYDQYF.

This chain uses TRBV4-2 with TRBJ2-1; TRBD2 matches at 14 bases. The V gene end was trimmed by 4 bases and the J gene end by 5 bases; junction bases not matched to a gene: 4. This CDR3 comprises 16 residues. Germline V gene sequence: CDR1 LGHNA, CDR2 YNFKEQ. The CDR3 nucleotides read TGTGCCAGCAGCCCCCGGACTAGCGGGAGGAACAATGAGCAGTTCTTC. This gives the protein CASSPRTSGRNNEQFF.

There are many counts of this clone. The CDR3 loop reads CASSIGGADTQYF. The CDR3 DNA reads TGTGCCAGTAGTATCGGGGGCGCAGATACGCAGTATTTT. The chain recombines TRBV19 with TRBJ2-3, with D perhaps being TRBD1 or TRBD2 (6 bases each). Trimming pared 3 bases from V and 4 bases from J, leaving 8 bases between. The CDR3 consists of 13 residues. Germline CDR1 and CDR2: LNHDA and SQIVND (reference sequence).

On this clone itself: A much larger clone sits a single nucleotide away, making a read error possible. The same CDR3 also results from other DNA sequences found in this sample. The chain recombines TRBV20-1 with TRBJ1-1; a possible D gene is TRBD1 (5 bases). Germline lookup yields CDR1 DFQATT and CDR2 SNEGSKA (reference sequence). Trimming removed 6 bases from V and 8 bases from J, with 19 bases in between. This CDR3 has 13 amino acids. The CDR3 loop is CSALGVLSTEAFF. CDR3 bases: TGCAGTGCCTTGGGGGTTCTGTCCACCGAAGCTTTCTTT.

This clone was observed at least ten times. The chain employs TRBV12-3 or TRBV12-4 and TRBJ2-5; TRBD2 agrees at 8 bases. After removal of 8 bases from V and 1 base from J, the junction contained 12 bases not matched to a gene. The CDR3 consists of 16 residues. The CDR3 reads CASQKRRTSGQETQYF. CDR3 DNA sequence: TGTGCCAGCCAGAAACGTAGAACTAGCGGCCAAGAGACCCAGTACTTC.

Ten or more counts support this clone. The chain carries TRBV11-2 and TRBJ1-1; D is unresolved. CDR3 size: 14 residues. In germline, CDR1 is SGHAT, CDR2 FQNNGV. Trimming pared 5 bases from V and 5 bases from J, leaving 15 bases between. CDR3 nucleotides: TGTGCCAGCAGCACCCTCGGGCGCGTGACTGAAGCTTTCTTT. This sequence encodes CASSTLGRVTEAFF.

This clone was seen repeatedly, ten times or more. The V call is TRBV7-2, the J call TRBJ2-5, with TRBD2 matching 8 bases. V trimming: 4 bases; J trimming: 1 base; junction bases outside the gene matches: 8. The germline V gene has CDR1 SGHTA and CDR2 FQGNSA. This CDR3 contains 16 residues. CDR3 DNA: TGTGCCAGCAGCTCGGGACTAGTCGACTTCCAAGAGACCCAGTACTTC. The encoded protein is CASSSGLVDFQETQYF.

There are many counts of this clone. The V call is TRBV4-3, the J call TRBJ2-7, with TRBD2 as a possible D gene (6 bases). The germline CDR1 and CDR2 sequences are LGHNA and YSLEER. The CDR3 totals 15 residues. V shed 0 bases and J shed 7 bases, with 16 bases lying between them. The CDR3 here is CASSQDWRGSGEQYF. The CDR3 DNA sequence: TGCGCCAGCAGCCAAGATTGGCGGGGTTCGGGGGAGCAGTACTTC.

This clone was observed at least ten times. The genes are TRBV3-1 and TRBJ2-7; 7 bases are shared with TRBD2. The CDR3 runs to 13 residues. The V segment lost 0 bases and the J segment 7 bases; nucleotides outside the gene matches: 3. Germline-derived CDR1 and CDR2 are LGHDT and YNNKEL (reference sequence). The DNA of the CDR3 is TGTGCCAGCAGCCAAGAAGGAGCGGGAGAGCAGTACTTC. Protein sequence: CASSQEGAGEQYF.

This clone rates as medium-sized. V usage is TRBV28 and J usage is TRBJ2-7; possibly TRBD2 for D (6 bases). Germline CDR1 and CDR2: MDHEN and SYDVKM. The germline V and J ends were trimmed by 7 bases and 0 bases, with 13 bases remaining between them. CDR3 size: 14 residues. The CDR3 protein is CASTEGGSSYEQYF. CDR3 DNA: TGTGCCAGCACTGAAGGAGGGAGCTCCTACGAGCAGTACTTC.

This rearrangement joins TRBV25-1 to TRBJ1-2; D unresolved. This CDR3 has 13 residues. From germline, CDR1 is MGHDK and CDR2 SYGVNS. The V and J ends lost 3 bases and 4 bases respectively, with 9 bases between them. The CDR3 nucleotides read TGTGCCAGCAGTGATGGACGTGGCTATGGCTACACCTTC. Translating gives CASSDGRGYGYTF.

The chain combines TRBV11-2 with TRBJ2-5, with TRBD2 identical over 11 bases. Looked up from germline, CDR1 is SGHAT and CDR2 is FQNNGV. The junction had 9 bases not matched to a gene; V was cut back by 1 base and J by 2 bases. The CDR3 is 18 amino acids. CDR3 protein: CASSLGGASGRRQETQYF. The CDR3 DNA reads TGTGCCAGCAGCTTAGGGGGGGCTAGCGGGAGGAGGCAAGAGACCCAGTACTTC.

This clone was recorded many times. The V call is TRBV2, the J call TRBJ2-7; 8 bases are shared with TRBD2. The CDR3 runs 12 residues. With 8 bases clipped from V and 1 base from J, the junction kept 1 base outside the gene matches. The germline CDR1 and CDR2 sequences are SNHLY and FYNNEI. CDR3 in DNA: TGTGCCAGCTCTAGCGGGTCCTACGAGCAGTACTTC. It encodes CASSSGSYEQYF.

In its sample, this clone was seen many times. This chain connects TRBV29-1 to TRBJ1-2; D possibly corresponds to TRBD1 (5 bases). CDR1 and CDR2 (germline): SQVTM, ANQGSEA. The length of the CDR3 is 13 residues. V lost 6 bases and J 1 base, leaving 12 bases between the germline ends. The CDR3 coding sequence is TGCAGCGTCCGTCGGGACGGTAACTATGGCTACACCTTC. Encoded protein: CSVRRDGNYGYTF. Combining the CDR3 with reference TRBV29-1 and TRBJ1-2 gives the whole variable domain SAVISQKPSRDICQRGTSLTIQCQVDSQVTMMFWYRQQPGQSLTLIATANQGSEATYESGFVIDKFPISRPNLTFSTLTVSNMSPEDSSIYLCSVRRDGNYGYTFGSGTRLTVV.

This clone came up many times. Germline is not matched at one junction end, which may reflect a read error. The chain joins TRBV2 to TRBJ2-7; TRBD2 might be the D (6 bases). The CDR3 spans 15 residues. CDR1 and CDR2 (germline): SNHLY, FYNNEI. The CDR3 region is CASSPGAYSSYGQYF. In nucleotides, the CDR3 is TGTGCCAGCAGCCCGGGAGCTTATAGCTCCTACGGGCAGTACTTC. Full variable domain (outside the CDR3, taken from reference TRBV2 and TRBJ2-7): EPEVTQTPSHQVTQMGQEVILRCVPISNHLYFYWYRQILGQKVEFLVSFYNNEISEKSEIFDDQFSVERPDGSNFTLKIRSTKLEDSAMYFCASSPGAYSSYGQYFGPGTRLTVT.

Details on this clone: Germline is not matched at one junction end, which may reflect a read error. The V call is TRBV6-1, the J call TRBJ1-1; maybe TRBD1 (6 bases). This CDR3 region has 11 residues. The germline V gene has CDR1 MNHNS and CDR2 SASEGT. In nucleotides, the CDR3 is TGTTCCAGCAACACAGGGTCTCAAGCTTTCTTT. Translating gives CSSNTGSQAFF.

At least ten counts were recorded for this clone. V usage is TRBV3-1 and J usage is TRBJ1-3; D gene uncertain. CDR1 LGHDT and CDR2 YNNKEL come from the germline V gene (reference sequence). Trimming cost V 1 base and J 7 bases, with 14 bases left between them. The CDR3 has 15 amino acids. In nucleotides, the CDR3 is TGTGCCAGCAGCCAAGGAATCGGAGGAGTCAACACCATATATTTT. It is translated as CASSQGIGGVNTIYF.

This clone was counted at least ten times. The genes are TRBV12-3 or TRBV12-4 and TRBJ2-1; D is perhaps TRBD1 (8 bases). V was shortened by 7 bases and J by 2 bases, with 18 bases between the two germline ends. The CDR3 contains 16 residues. CDR3 loop: CASTLRGGQAYNEQFF. The CDR3 nucleotides read TGTGCCAGCACCCTAAGGGGGGGACAGGCCTACAATGAGCAGTTCTTC.

This clone was counted ten times or more. CDR3 residues: CASTGGFTEAFF. In DNA form, the CDR3 reads TGTGCCAGCACGGGTGGGTTTACTGAAGCTTTCTTT. The chain couples TRBV19 to TRBJ1-1; D is uncertain. Germline assignment: CDR1 LNHDA and CDR2 SQIVND (reference sequence). The CDR3 is 12 amino acids. Trimming removed 9 bases at V and 5 bases at J, with 13 bases between.

The chain has TRBV6-1 and TRBJ1-3; D is unclear. V was shortened by 2 bases and J by 4 bases, with 6 bases between the two germline ends. The CDR3 length is 13 residues. The V gene's germline CDR1 is MNHNS and CDR2 SASEGT. The CDR3 DNA reads as TGTGCCAGCAGTGAAACCCAGGGAAACACCATATATTTT. Protein: CASSETQGNTIYF.